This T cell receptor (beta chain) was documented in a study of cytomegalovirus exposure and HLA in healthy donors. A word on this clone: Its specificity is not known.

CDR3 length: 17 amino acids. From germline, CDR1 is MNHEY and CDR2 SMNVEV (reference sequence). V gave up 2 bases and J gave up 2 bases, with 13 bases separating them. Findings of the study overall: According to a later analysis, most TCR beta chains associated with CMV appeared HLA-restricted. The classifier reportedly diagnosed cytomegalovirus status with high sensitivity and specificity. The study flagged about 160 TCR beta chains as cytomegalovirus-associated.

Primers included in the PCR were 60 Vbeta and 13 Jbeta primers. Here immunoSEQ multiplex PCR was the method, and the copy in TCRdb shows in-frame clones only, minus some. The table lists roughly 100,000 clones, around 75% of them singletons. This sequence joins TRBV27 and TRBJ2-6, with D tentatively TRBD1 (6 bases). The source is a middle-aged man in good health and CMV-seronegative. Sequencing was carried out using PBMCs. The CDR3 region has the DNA TGTGCCAGCAGTTTACTACAGCACAGGGCTGGGGCCAACGTCCTGACTTTC. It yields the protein CASSLLQHRAGANVLTF. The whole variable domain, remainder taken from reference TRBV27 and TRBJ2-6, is EAQVTQNPRYLITVTGKKLTVTCSQNMNHEYMSWYRQDPGLGLRQIYYSMNVEVTDKGDVPEGYKVSRKEKRNFPLILESPSPNQTSLYFCASSLLQHRAGANVLTFGAGSRLTVL.